The 9 T cell receptor beta chains below all came from one sample that was sequenced in a study of blood T cell repertoires in COVID-19. TCRdb's copy holds only in-frame clones and misses some; the assay was immunoSEQ multiplex PCR. This sample yields 220,000 or so clones, of which 90% are seen a single time; roughly 16% belongs to the top ten. Sequenced material: PBMCs or T cells enriched from blood (not recorded which). The receptors derive from a man aged 30-40 years who had been exposed to COVID-19.

V is TRBV7-8 and J is TRBJ1-3; no firm D call. Germline CDR1 reads SGHVS; CDR2 reads FQNEAQ. The CDR3 consists of 16 residues. V was pared by 5 bases and J by 2 bases, with 16 bases between. The CDR3 nucleotides are TGTGCCAGCAGCGGACTCTTAACTTGGGCTGGAAACACCATATATTTT. It translates to CASSGLLTWAGNTIYF.

V and J are TRBV11-2 and TRBJ1-4, with D possibly being TRBD1 (6 bases). Trimming removed 6 bases at V and 5 bases at J, with 19 bases between. The germline gives CDR1 SGHAT, CDR2 FQNNGV. This CDR3 region has 16 residues. The CDR3 here is CASSPIPGQSNEKLFF. The CDR3 region has the DNA TGTGCCAGCAGTCCCATCCCCGGACAGTCCAATGAAAAACTGTTTTTT. Full variable domain (rest looked up from reference TRBV11-2 and TRBJ1-4): EAGVAQSPRYKIIEKRQSVAFWCNPISGHATLYWYQQILGQGPKLLIQFQNNGVVDDSQLPKDRFSAERLKGVDSTLKIQPAKLEDSAVYLCASSPIPGQSNEKLFFGSGTQLSVL.

The chain is built from TRBV30 and TRBJ1-1; a weak D match, TRBD1 (5 bases). The CDR3 runs to 13 residues. The V end lost 5 bases, the J end lost 1 base, and 11 bases lay between the germline ends. The germline V gene encodes CDR1 GTSNPN and CDR2 SVGIG (reference sequence). The CDR3 loop reads CAWAGQGNTEAFF. The DNA for the CDR3 is TGTGCCTGGGCCGGGCAGGGGAACACTGAAGCTTTCTTT.

The count of this clone is one. The rearrangement uses TRBV5-4 and TRBJ2-7, with 10 bases matching TRBD2. The length of the CDR3 is 15 residues. Germline-derived CDR1 and CDR2 are SGHNT and YYREEE (reference sequence). The V and J ends lost 4 bases and 4 bases, in that order; junction bases with no gene match: 8. Here the CDR3 DNA reads TGTGCCAGCAGCCAAGCGGGGGGGTCGCATTACGAGCAGTACTTC. Protein product: CASSQAGGSHYEQYF.

This rearrangement joins TRBV2 to TRBJ2-5, with D maybe TRBD2 (5 bases). From germline, CDR1 is SNHLY and CDR2 FYNNEI. V shed 6 bases and J shed 4 bases, with 15 bases lying between them. The CDR3 is 14 amino acids. CDR3 loop: CASRTRGLGETQYF. In DNA form, the CDR3 reads TGTGCCAGCAGGACACGCGGGCTAGGAGAGACCCAGTACTTC.

The chain joins TRBV27 to TRBJ1-1; 7 bases map to TRBD1. The CDR3 is made up of 13 amino acids. Trimming took 8 bases from V and 3 from J; bases not matched to a gene: 6. Per the germline V gene, CDR1 is MNHEY and CDR2 is SMNVEV (reference sequence). CDR3: CASGDRVDTEAFF. The CDR3 DNA reads TGTGCCAGCGGTGACAGGGTGGACACTGAAGCTTTCTTT.

The chain carries TRBV14 and TRBJ1-2; D possibly corresponds to TRBD1 (5 bases). CDR1 and CDR2 from the germline V gene are SGHDN and FVKESK. V was cut by 4 bases and J by 0 bases, with 6 bases left in between. This CDR3 is built from 13 residues. The CDR3 spells CASSRQPNYGYTF. CDR3 DNA sequence: TGTGCCAGCAGCCGACAGCCTAACTATGGCTACACCTTC.

This sequence joins TRBV7-2 and TRBJ2-4, with 9 bases fitting TRBD1. The CDR3 is made up of 15 amino acids. Germline lookup yields CDR1 SGHTA and CDR2 FQGNSA. Trimming took 3 bases from V and 2 from J; bases not matched to a gene: 2. CDR3 DNA: TGTGCCAGCAGCTTTTACAGGGGGCCCAAAAACATTCAGTACTTC. Its translation is CASSFYRGPKNIQYF. Using reference TRBV7-2 and TRBJ2-4 for the parts outside the CDR3, the full variable domain is GAGVSQSPSNKVTEKGKDVELRCDPISGHTALYWYRQSLGQGLEFLIYFQGNSAPDKSGLPSDRFSAERTGGSVSTLTIQRTQQEDSAVYLCASSFYRGPKNIQYFGAGTRLSVL.

In this sample, this clone turned up once. The V gene is TRBV9, the J gene TRBJ2-3; 7 nucleotides match TRBD1. Germline trimming cut 4 bases from V and 2 bases from J; bases unmatched to any gene: 7. The germline V gene encodes CDR1 SGDLS and CDR2 YYNGEE. The CDR3 runs to 15 residues. CDR3 nucleotides: TGTGCCAGCAGCTATGGACAGGTCCCCACAGATACGCAGTATTTT. Protein: CASSYGQVPTDTQYF.